What follows are 6 T cell receptor beta chains derived from one specimen sequenced in a study of blood T cell repertoires in COVID-19. Sequencing used immunoSEQ multiplex PCR; TCRdb keeps in-frame clones, though not all of them. The profile shows over 15,000 clones, around 82% of them singletons. The specimen was peripheral blood. These receptors all stem from an elderly man with active COVID-19.

V is TRBV5-1 and J is TRBJ2-6; D possibly corresponds to TRBD1 (6 bases). CDR1 and CDR2 from the germline V gene are SGHRS and YFSETQ. V lost 5 bases, J lost 4 bases, and 13 bases lay in between. This CDR3 region has 15 residues. CDR3 sequence reads: CASRLGATGANVLTF. CDR3 bases: TGCGCCAGCAGGCTGGGGGCTACCGGGGCCAACGTCCTGACTTTC.

A few counts support this clone. This chain uses TRBV28 with TRBJ1-5; the D is unclear. Germline V gene data show CDR1 as MDHEN and CDR2 as SYDVKM. This CDR3 has 16 amino acids. Trimming stripped 4 bases from V and 5 bases from J, with 18 bases between. DNA of the CDR3: TGTGCCAGCAGTTACCCCCGGGGTGGAGGGCATCAGCCCCAGCATTTT. This codes for CASSYPRGGGHQPQHF.

CDR3 residues: CASSSPGTSAGTDTQYF. The CDR3 nucleotides are TGTGCCAGCAGTTCACCCGGGACTAGCGCAGGTACAGATACGCAGTATTTT. This chain connects TRBV28 to TRBJ2-3; 10 bases align to TRBD2. Germline V gene sequence: CDR1 MDHEN, CDR2 SYDVKM. V was pared by 4 bases and J by 3 bases, with 10 bases of the junction left unmatched. This CDR3 has 17 amino acids.

The gene calls are TRBV28 and TRBJ1-3; D gene unclear. The V end was cut by 6 bases, the J end by 0 bases, with 9 bases between. Germline values: CDR1 MDHEN, CDR2 SYDVKM. The CDR3 consists of 14 residues. Here the CDR3 reads CASSGGVSGNTIYF. CDR3 DNA: TGTGCCAGCAGCGGAGGTGTCTCTGGAAACACCATATATTTT.

The rearrangement joins TRBV5-6 to TRBJ1-2, with D possibly TRBD1 on 6 matching bases. Germline lookup yields CDR1 SGHDT and CDR2 YYEEEE. V lost 0 bases, J lost 4 bases, and 10 bases lay in between. CDR3 length: 14 residues. This chain's CDR3 is CASSLDQGLYGYTF. DNA of the CDR3: TGTGCCAGCAGCTTGGACCAGGGGCTCTATGGCTACACCTTC. The full variable domain, completed using reference TRBV5-6 and TRBJ1-2, is DAGVTQSPTHLIKTRGQQVTLRCSPKSGHDTVSWYQQALGQGPQFIFQYYEEEERQRGNFPDRFSGHQFPNYSSELNVNALLLGDSALYLCASSLDQGLYGYTFGSGTRLTVV.

This clone showed up just a few times. This sequence joins TRBV19 and TRBJ2-2, with TRBD1 identical over 8 bases. V lost 1 base to trimming and J lost 6 bases; unmatched junction nucleotides: 4. CDR1 LNHDA and CDR2 SQIVND come from the germline V gene (reference sequence). CDR3 size: 15 residues. CDR3 in DNA: TGTGCCAGTAGTATAGGGACAGGGCAAGCCGGGGAGCTGTTTTTT. Protein: CASSIGTGQAGELFF. Based on the CDR3 plus reference TRBV19 and TRBJ2-2, the full variable domain is DGGITQSPKYLFRKEGQNVTLSCEQNLNHDAMYWYRQDPGQGLRLIYYSQIVNDFQKGDIAEGYSVSREKKESFPLTVTSAQKNPTAFYLCASSIGTGQAGELFFGEGSRLTVL.